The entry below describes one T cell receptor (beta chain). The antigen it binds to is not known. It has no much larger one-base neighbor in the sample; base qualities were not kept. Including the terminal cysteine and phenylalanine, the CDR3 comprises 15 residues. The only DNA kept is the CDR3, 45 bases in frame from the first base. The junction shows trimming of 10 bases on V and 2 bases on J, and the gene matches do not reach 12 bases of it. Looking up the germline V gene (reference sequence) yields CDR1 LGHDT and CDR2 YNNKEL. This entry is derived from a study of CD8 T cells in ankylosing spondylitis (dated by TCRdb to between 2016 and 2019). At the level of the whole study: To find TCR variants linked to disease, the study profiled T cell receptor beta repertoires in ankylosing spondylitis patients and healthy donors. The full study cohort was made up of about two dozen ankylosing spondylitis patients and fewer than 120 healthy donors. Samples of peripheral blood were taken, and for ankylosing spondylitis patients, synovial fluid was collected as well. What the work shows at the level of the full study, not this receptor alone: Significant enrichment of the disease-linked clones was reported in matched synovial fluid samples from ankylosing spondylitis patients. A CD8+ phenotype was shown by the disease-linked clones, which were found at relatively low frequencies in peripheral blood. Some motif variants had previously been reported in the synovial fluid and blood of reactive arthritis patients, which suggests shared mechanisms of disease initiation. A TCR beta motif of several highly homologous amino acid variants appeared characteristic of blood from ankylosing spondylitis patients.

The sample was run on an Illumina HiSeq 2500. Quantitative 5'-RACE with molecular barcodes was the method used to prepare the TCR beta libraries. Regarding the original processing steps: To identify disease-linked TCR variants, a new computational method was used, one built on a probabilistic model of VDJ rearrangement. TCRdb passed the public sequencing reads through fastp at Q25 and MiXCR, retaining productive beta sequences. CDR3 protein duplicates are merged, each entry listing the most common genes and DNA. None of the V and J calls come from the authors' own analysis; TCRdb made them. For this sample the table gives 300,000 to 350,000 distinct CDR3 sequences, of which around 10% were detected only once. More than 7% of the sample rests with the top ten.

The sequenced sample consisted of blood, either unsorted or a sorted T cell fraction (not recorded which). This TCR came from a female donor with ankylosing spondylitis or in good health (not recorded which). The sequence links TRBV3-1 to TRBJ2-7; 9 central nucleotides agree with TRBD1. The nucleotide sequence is TGTGCCACCTCCCCCGACAGGGGGTGGACCTACGAGCAGTACTTC. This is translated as CATSPDRGWTYEQYF.